One and the same sample provided the 11 T cell receptor beta chains below, sequenced in a study of T-cell memory formation after mild COVID-19. TCRdb itself ran the 5' RACE reads through MiXCR, one entry per CDR3 protein. Of about 190,000 distinct CDR3 sequences in the sample, approximately 16% are singletons; the top ten hold 2% to 2.5%. The sample consisted of PBMCs or a T cell subset sorted from them (not recorded which). These receptors all come from an adult woman who had mild COVID-19 (a few samples of this study predate the infection). Cell type and time point are not known.

The CDR3 here is CASSAGTVNTEAFF. CDR3 coding DNA: TGTGCCAGCAGCGCAGGGACAGTGAACACTGAAGCTTTCTTT. V usage is TRBV7-8 and J usage is TRBJ1-1, with TRBD1 identical over 7 bases. The CDR3 consists of 14 residues. Per germline, CDR1 SGHVS and CDR2 FQNEAQ. The trim removed 5 bases at V and 0 bases at J, leaving 3 bases unmatched.

This clonotype was seen a few times. The chain joins TRBV13 to TRBJ2-1; D may be TRBD2 (6 bases). The V and J ends lost 4 bases and 12 bases respectively, with 16 bases between them. Germline V gives CDR1 PRHDT, CDR2 FYEKMQ (reference sequence). This CDR3 has 13 amino acids. CDR3 amino acids: CASSYNGDSGQFF. CDR3 nucleotides: TGTGCCAGCAGCTACAACGGGGACTCCGGGCAGTTCTTC.

The sample holds a few counts of this clonotype. This rearrangement joins TRBV7-9 to TRBJ1-2, with D perhaps TRBD1 (6 bases). V lost 3 bases to trimming and J lost 8 bases, with 25 bases between them. The CDR3 has 17 amino acids. CDR1 and CDR2 (germline): SEHNR, FQNEAQ (reference sequence). This CDR3 reads CASSFSRDILQGDGYTF. The CDR3 DNA reads as TGTGCCAGCAGCTTCTCCCGGGACATCTTACAGGGTGACGGCTACACCTTC.

This chain uses TRBV5-6 with TRBJ2-4; D gene ambiguous. Per the germline V gene, CDR1 is SGHDT and CDR2 is YYEEEE. V was trimmed by 4 bases and J by 6 bases, leaving 11 bases between them. The CDR3 has 13 amino acids. The CDR3: CASSTRLRNIQYF. CDR3 coding DNA: TGTGCCAGCAGCACGCGGCTCAGAAACATTCAGTACTTC.

This clonotype has just a few counts. The chain recombines TRBV6-6 with TRBJ1-6; 8 positions agree with TRBD1. J gave up 6 bases and V 6 bases, and 7 bases lay outside the gene matches. The CDR3 is 15 residues long. Germline CDR1 and CDR2: MNHNY and SVGAGI (reference sequence). The CDR3 DNA reads TGTGCCAGCAGCCCCCAGGGACAGGCTAATTCACCCCTCCACTTT. Translated, it gives CASSPQGQANSPLHF.

This clonotype was picked up many times. This chain uses TRBV27 with TRBJ1-5; no clear D. V was trimmed by 4 bases and J by 4 bases, leaving 8 bases between them. Germline CDR1 and CDR2: MNHEY and SMNVEV (reference sequence). The CDR3 consists of 13 residues. The CDR3 region is CASSYGKNQPQHF. The CDR3 DNA sequence: TGTGCCAGCAGTTACGGCAAAAATCAGCCCCAGCATTTT.

This clonotype was counted a few times. The chain has TRBV2 and TRBJ1-4; the D gene is possibly TRBD1 (5 bases). The CDR3 covers 12 residues. Trimming shortened V by 5 bases and J by 7 bases, and 8 bases separated the two germline ends. Germline values: CDR1 SNHLY, CDR2 FYNNEI. CDR3: CASSSGGEKLFF. CDR3 nucleotides: TGTGCCAGCAGTAGCGGGGGTGAAAAACTGTTTTTT.

This clonotype has a handful of counts. The gene calls are TRBV5-1 and TRBJ1-2; the match to TRBD1 covers 7 bases. Germline assignment: CDR1 SGHRS and CDR2 YFSETQ. J gave up 8 bases and V 4 bases, and 14 bases lay outside the gene matches. The CDR3 sequence is 15 residues long. CDR3: CASSAHSQGFEGYTF. The DNA of the CDR3 is TGCGCCAGCAGCGCTCACTCACAGGGGTTTGAGGGCTACACCTTC.

CDR3 residues: CASSLGQGSTGELFF. CDR3 in DNA: TGTGCCAGCAGTTTAGGACAGGGGAGCACCGGGGAGCTGTTTTTT. J is TRBJ2-2 and V is TRBV12-3 or TRBV12-4; 8 bases line up with TRBD1. The V and J ends lost 1 base and 4 bases, in that order; junction bases with no gene match: 2. CDR3 length equals 15 residues.

Only a few counts were recorded for this clonotype. J is TRBJ2-3 and V is TRBV29-1; D may match TRBD1 or TRBD2 (5 bases each). Trimming cost V 6 bases and J 3 bases, with 10 bases left between them. Germline CDR1 is SQVTM and CDR2 is ANQGSEA. The CDR3 runs to 12 residues. CDR3 coding DNA: TGCAGCGTGGGGGAGCTGACAGATACGCAGTATTTT. As protein: CSVGELTDTQYF.

This chain joins TRBV7-8 and TRBJ2-5; D unresolved. In germline, CDR1 is SGHVS, CDR2 FQNEAQ. The germline V and J ends were trimmed by 4 bases and 5 bases, with 11 bases remaining between them. The CDR3 runs to 13 residues. This CDR3 is CASSYYDDETQYF. The CDR3 DNA follows: TGTGCCAGCAGCTATTACGATGACGAGACCCAGTACTTC.